The 18 T cell receptor beta chains below come from one sample, sequenced in a study of OX40 agonist ivuxolimab in advanced cancers. The assay was immunoSEQ multiplex PCR, and TCRdb's table has in-frame clones only and misses some. The sample carries fewer than 30,000 clones, 65% to 80% recorded once. The source was CD4+ or CD8+ T cells sorted from blood, collected in a trial of the OX40 agonist ivuxolimab. Source of these receptors: an adult with an advanced solid tumor such as melanoma, head and neck, liver or kidney cancer.

This chain uses TRBV5-1 with TRBJ2-7; 10 bases match TRBD1. The V segment lost 9 bases and the J segment 5 bases; nucleotides outside the gene matches: 2. Per the germline V gene, CDR1 is SGHRS and CDR2 is YFSETQ. The CDR3 runs to 11 residues. CDR3 coding DNA: TGCGCCACCGACAGGGGGCACGAGCAGTACTTC. Translation: CATDRGHEQYF.

The gene calls are TRBV5-1 and TRBJ1-5; D ambiguous. V lost 0 bases, J lost 6 bases, and 10 bases lay in between. The CDR3 has 14 amino acids. CDR1 is SGHRS and CDR2 is YFSETQ in the germline V gene. The CDR3 coding sequence is TGCGCCAGCAGCTTGGAACGGGGAGGTCAGCCCCAGCATTTT. It encodes CASSLERGGQPQHF.

The genes are TRBV18 and TRBJ1-3; 7 bases are shared with TRBD1. In germline, CDR1 is KGHSH, CDR2 LQKENI. The CDR3 spans 16 residues. V lost 6 bases to trimming and J lost 3 bases; unmatched junction nucleotides: 11. The CDR3 nucleotides are TGTGCCAGCTCTGCATGGGACAGACAAGTTGGAAACACCATATATTTT. Translating it yields CASSAWDRQVGNTIYF.

This chain uses TRBV29-1 with TRBJ1-2; perhaps TRBD1 as D (6 bases). Germline values: CDR1 SQVTM, CDR2 ANQGSEA. V was shortened by 4 bases and J by 4 bases, with 16 bases between the two germline ends. This CDR3 is built from 14 residues. CDR3 DNA: TGCAGCGTTGCCTCCAGGGACAATCCCTATGGCTACACCTTC. Translated: CSVASRDNPYGYTF.

V is TRBV4-1 and J is TRBJ2-7; TRBD1 aligns across 10 bases. The CDR3 covers 16 residues. The J segment lost 5 bases and the V segment lost 3 bases, leaving 10 bases of the junction unmatched. Germline values: CDR1 MGHRA, CDR2 YSYEKL. The CDR3 nucleotides are TGCGCCAGCAGCCACGTCGGACAGGGGGTTAAGGACGAGCAGTACTTC. Protein sequence: CASSHVGQGVKDEQYF.

This chain joins TRBV7-2 and TRBJ2-2; possibly TRBD1 for D (6 bases). The V end lost 6 bases, the J end lost 6 bases, and 20 bases lay between the germline ends. This CDR3 is 16 amino acids long. Germline V gene lookup returns CDR1 SGHTA and CDR2 FQGNSA. Here the CDR3 DNA reads TGTGCCAGCAGTCCGCCCGACAGGTTCGTCTCCGGGGAGCTGTTTTTT. Its translation: CASSPPDRFVSGELFF.

The chain is built from TRBV7-7 and TRBJ2-3; 10 nucleotides line up with TRBD2. V lost 0 bases to trimming and J lost 5 bases; unmatched junction nucleotides: 14. This CDR3 region has 19 residues. CDR1 is SSHAT, CDR2 FNYEAQ, per germline (reference sequence). In nucleotides, the CDR3 is TGTGCCAGCAGCTTAGCTGTGAGCGGGGGGGCCTATAAGCTAGATACGCAGTATTTT. Protein product: CASSLAVSGGAYKLDTQYF.

V gene TRBV5-4 combines with J gene TRBJ2-5; D call uncertain. The CDR3 has 11 amino acids. The germline V and J ends were trimmed by 7 bases and 5 bases, with 9 bases remaining between them. Germline V gene lookup returns CDR1 SGHNT and CDR2 YYREEE (reference sequence). The CDR3: CASSSRETQYF. CDR3 DNA sequence: TGTGCCAGCTCCTCTCGGGAGACCCAGTACTTC. Full variable domain (remainder filled in from reference TRBV5-4 and TRBJ2-5): ETGVTQSPTHLIKTRGQQVTLRCSSQSGHNTVSWYQQALGQGPQFIFQYYREEENGRGNFPPRFSGLQFPNYSSELNVNALELDDSALYLCASSSRETQYFGPGTRLLVL.

The chain employs TRBV7-3 and TRBJ2-3; D possibly corresponds to TRBD2 (7 bases). V gave up 5 bases and J gave up 5 bases, with 14 bases separating them. The germline CDR1 and CDR2 sequences are SGHTA and FQGTGA. The CDR3 sequence is 14 residues long. The CDR3: CASSTGGQGDTQYF. The CDR3 DNA is TGTGCCAGCAGCACGGGGGGCCAGGGAGATACGCAGTATTTT.

This clone showed up just once. V gene TRBV10-3 combines with J gene TRBJ2-3; 11 nucleotides line up with TRBD2. V shed 3 bases, J shed 3 bases, and the junction held 11 bases outside the gene matches. The CDR3 consists of 18 residues. Germline V gene lookup returns CDR1 ENHRY and CDR2 SYGVKD. In nucleotides, the CDR3 is TGTGCCATCAGTGATAATAGCGGGGGGGCCCTTAATACAGATACGCAGTATTTT. Its translation is CAISDNSGGALNTDTQYF.

The rearrangement joins TRBV7-9 to TRBJ1-1, with D possibly TRBD1 on 5 matching bases. The CDR3 loop spans 11 amino acids. V was trimmed by 4 bases and J by 6 bases, leaving 6 bases between them. Germline-derived CDR1 and CDR2 are SEHNR and FQNEAQ (reference sequence). As DNA, the CDR3 is TGTGCCAGCAGCTCGACAGCTGAAGCTTTCTTT. Its translation: CASSSTAEAFF.

Here the CDR3 reads CASSPNSFGDTQYF. The CDR3 DNA reads TGTGCCAGCAGCCCTAATAGCTTCGGGGATACGCAGTATTTT. V gene TRBV6-1 combines with J gene TRBJ2-3; D uncertain. The CDR3 loop spans 14 amino acids. Germline CDR1 is MNHNS and CDR2 is SASEGT. V was clipped by 6 bases and J by 6 bases, with 16 bases between them.

The gene calls are TRBV6-5 and TRBJ2-3, with a weak D call TRBD2 (5 bases). Germline V CDR1 and CDR2: MNHEY, SVGAGI. The CDR3 spans 14 residues. The V end lost 4 bases, the J end lost 10 bases, and 18 bases lay between the germline ends. The CDR3 sequence is CASSLLTRLSPQYF. For the CDR3, the DNA is TGTGCCAGCAGTTTGCTAACCCGACTATCGCCGCAGTATTTT.

The table lists this clone with a few counts. The V gene is TRBV10-3, the J gene TRBJ1-1, with D perhaps matching TRBD1 (6 bases). V shed 4 bases and J shed 1 base, with 10 bases lying between them. The CDR3 is 14 amino acids. The V gene's germline CDR1 is ENHRY and CDR2 SYGVKD. The CDR3 DNA reads TGTGCCATCAGTGCTTCGGGACAGAACACTGAAGCTTTCTTT. Amino acids: CAISASGQNTEAFF.

V and J are TRBV11-2 and TRBJ2-1; a possible D gene is TRBD2 (7 bases). The CDR3 length is 16 residues. V was pared by 1 base and J by 8 bases, with 18 bases between. The germline V gene encodes CDR1 SGHAT and CDR2 FQNNGV. The CDR3 DNA sequence: TGTGCCAGCAGCTTAGTTGTGGGGGGGCTGATGGATGAGCAGTTCTTC. Translating gives CASSLVVGGLMDEQFF.

The chain links TRBV29-1 to TRBJ2-1; 10 bases align to TRBD2. J lost 10 bases, V lost 6 bases, and 6 bases had no gene match. Germline loops: CDR1 SQVTM, CDR2 ANQGSEA. This CDR3 comprises 12 residues. CDR3 in amino acids: CSVVAGGEEQFF. The CDR3 nucleotides read TGCAGCGTAGTAGCGGGGGGAGAGGAGCAGTTCTTC.

The V and J genes are TRBV7-6 and TRBJ2-3; TRBD2 agrees at 9 bases. Germline CDR1 and CDR2: SGHVS and FNYEAQ. The CDR3 covers 16 residues. V lost 1 base to trimming and J lost 4 bases; unmatched junction nucleotides: 6. The CDR3 loop reads CASSLGPAGGSDTQYF. The CDR3, as DNA: TGTGCCAGCAGCTTAGGTCCAGCGGGGGGCTCAGATACGCAGTATTTT.

The sample holds a few counts of this clone. This sequence joins TRBV28 and TRBJ1-3; 8 bases align to TRBD1. The CDR3 is 17 residues long. Germline CDR1 and CDR2: MDHEN and SYDVKM. Trimming at V came to 7 bases and at J to 2 bases, leaving 13 bases not matched to a gene. DNA of the CDR3: TGTGCCAGCAACCCTGGGGGGGAGACAGGGGCTGGAAACACCATATATTTT. Amino acids: CASNPGGETGAGNTIYF.